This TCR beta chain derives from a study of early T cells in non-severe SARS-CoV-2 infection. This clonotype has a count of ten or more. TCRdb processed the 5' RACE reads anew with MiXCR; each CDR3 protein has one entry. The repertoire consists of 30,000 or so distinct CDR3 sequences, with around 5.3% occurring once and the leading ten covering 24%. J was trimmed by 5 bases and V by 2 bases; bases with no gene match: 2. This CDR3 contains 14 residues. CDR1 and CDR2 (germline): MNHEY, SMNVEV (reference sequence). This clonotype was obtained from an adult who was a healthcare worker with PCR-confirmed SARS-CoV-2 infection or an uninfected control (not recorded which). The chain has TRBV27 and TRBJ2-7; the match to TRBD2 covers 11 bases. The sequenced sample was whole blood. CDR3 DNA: TGTGCCAGCAGTTTAGGGACTAGCGGCAACGAGCAGTACTTC. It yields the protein CASSLGTSGNEQYF.